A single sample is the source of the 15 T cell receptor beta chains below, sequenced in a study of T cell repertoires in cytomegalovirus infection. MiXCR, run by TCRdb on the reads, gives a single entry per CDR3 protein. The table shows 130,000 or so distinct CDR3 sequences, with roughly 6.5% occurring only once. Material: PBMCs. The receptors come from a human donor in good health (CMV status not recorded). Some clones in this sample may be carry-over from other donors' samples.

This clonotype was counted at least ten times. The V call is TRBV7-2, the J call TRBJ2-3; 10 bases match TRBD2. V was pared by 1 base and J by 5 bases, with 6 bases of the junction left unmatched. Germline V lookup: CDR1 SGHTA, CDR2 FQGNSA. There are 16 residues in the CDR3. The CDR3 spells CASSLDSGGAGDTQYF. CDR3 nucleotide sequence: TGTGCCAGCAGCTTAGACAGCGGGGGGGCCGGAGATACGCAGTATTTT.

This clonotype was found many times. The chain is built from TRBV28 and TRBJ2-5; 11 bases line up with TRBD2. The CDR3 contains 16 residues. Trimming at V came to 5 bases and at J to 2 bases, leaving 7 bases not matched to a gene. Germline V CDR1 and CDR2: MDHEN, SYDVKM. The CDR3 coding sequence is TGTGCCAGCAGTCCCCTAGCGGGGGGCCGTCAAGAGACCCAGTACTTC. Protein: CASSPLAGGRQETQYF.

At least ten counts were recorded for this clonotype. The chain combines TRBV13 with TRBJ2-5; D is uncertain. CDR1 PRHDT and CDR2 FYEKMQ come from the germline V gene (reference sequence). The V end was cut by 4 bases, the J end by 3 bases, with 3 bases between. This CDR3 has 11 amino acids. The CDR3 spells CASSWKETQYF. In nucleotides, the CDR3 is TGTGCCAGCAGCTGGAAAGAGACCCAGTACTTC.

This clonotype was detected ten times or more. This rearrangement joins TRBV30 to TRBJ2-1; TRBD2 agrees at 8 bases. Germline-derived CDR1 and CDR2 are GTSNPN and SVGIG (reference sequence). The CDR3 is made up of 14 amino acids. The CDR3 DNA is TGTGCTCTAAGCGGGGGACACTCCTACAATGAGCAGTTCTTC. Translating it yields CALSGGHSYNEQFF.

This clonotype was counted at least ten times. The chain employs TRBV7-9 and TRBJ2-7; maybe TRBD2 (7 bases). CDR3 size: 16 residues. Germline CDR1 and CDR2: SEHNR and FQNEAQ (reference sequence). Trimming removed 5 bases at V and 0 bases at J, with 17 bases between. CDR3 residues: CASSPTGGGPSYEQYF. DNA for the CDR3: TGTGCCAGCAGCCCGACCGGCGGGGGCCCCTCCTACGAGCAGTACTTC.

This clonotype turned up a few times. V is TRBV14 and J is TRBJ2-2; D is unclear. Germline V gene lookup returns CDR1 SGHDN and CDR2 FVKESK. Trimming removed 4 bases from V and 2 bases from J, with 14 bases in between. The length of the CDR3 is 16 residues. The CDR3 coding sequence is TGTGCCAGCAGCCCTTTAGGCCCGATTAACACCGGGGAGCTGTTTTTT. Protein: CASSPLGPINTGELFF.

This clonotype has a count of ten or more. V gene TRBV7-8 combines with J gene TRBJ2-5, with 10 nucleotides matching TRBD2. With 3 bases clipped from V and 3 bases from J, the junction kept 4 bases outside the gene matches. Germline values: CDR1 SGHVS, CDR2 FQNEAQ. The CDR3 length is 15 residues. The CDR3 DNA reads TGTGCCAGCAGCTTGCAGCGGGGGGGCGAAGAGACCCAGTACTTC. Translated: CASSLQRGGEETQYF.

The CDR3 is CASSQTSGGYEQFF. The CDR3 DNA is TGCGCCAGCAGCCAAACTAGCGGGGGGTATGAGCAGTTCTTC. The chain combines TRBV4-1 with TRBJ2-1, with TRBD2 matching 12 bases. CDR1 is MGHRA and CDR2 is YSYEKL in the germline V gene. The CDR3 is 14 amino acids. The V segment lost 2 bases and the J segment 8 bases; nucleotides outside the gene matches: 1.

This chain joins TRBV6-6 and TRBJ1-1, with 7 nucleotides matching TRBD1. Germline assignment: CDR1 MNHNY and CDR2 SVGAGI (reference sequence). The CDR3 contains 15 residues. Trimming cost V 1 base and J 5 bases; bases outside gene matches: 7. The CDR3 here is CASSYWRGQGTEAFF. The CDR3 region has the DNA TGTGCCAGCAGTTACTGGAGGGGGCAGGGAACTGAAGCTTTCTTT.

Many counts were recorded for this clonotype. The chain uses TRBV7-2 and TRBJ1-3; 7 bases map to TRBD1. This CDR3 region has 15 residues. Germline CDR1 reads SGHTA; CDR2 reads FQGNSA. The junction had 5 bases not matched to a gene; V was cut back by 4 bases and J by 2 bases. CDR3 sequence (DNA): TGTGCCAGCAGCTCACAAACAGGGGCTGGAAACACCATATATTTT. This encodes CASSSQTGAGNTIYF.

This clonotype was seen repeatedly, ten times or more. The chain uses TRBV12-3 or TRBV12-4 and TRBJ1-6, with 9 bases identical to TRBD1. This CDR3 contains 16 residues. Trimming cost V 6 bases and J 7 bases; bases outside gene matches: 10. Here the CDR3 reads CASSDPGTGPNSPLHF. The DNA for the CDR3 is TGTGCCAGCAGCGACCCCGGGACAGGGCCCAATTCACCCCTCCACTTT.

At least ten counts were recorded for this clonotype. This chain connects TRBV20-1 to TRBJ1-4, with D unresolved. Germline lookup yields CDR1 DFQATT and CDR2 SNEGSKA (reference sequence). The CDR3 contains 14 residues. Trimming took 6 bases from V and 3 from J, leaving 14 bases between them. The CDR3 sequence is CSAKRPPPNEKLFF. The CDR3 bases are TGCAGTGCAAAGCGGCCTCCTCCTAATGAAAAACTGTTTTTT.

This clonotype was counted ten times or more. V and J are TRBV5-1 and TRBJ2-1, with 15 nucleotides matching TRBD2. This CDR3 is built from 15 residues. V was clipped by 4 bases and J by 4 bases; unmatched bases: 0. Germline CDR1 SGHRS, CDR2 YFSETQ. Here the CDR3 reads CASSGTSGGYNEQFF. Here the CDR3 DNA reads TGCGCCAGCAGCGGGACTAGCGGGGGGTACAATGAGCAGTTCTTC.

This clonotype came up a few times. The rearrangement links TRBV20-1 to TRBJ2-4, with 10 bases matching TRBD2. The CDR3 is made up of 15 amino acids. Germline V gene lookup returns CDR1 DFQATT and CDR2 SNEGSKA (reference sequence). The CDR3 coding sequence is TGCAGCTCCACTAGGACTAGCGGTTCCAAAAACATTCAGTACTTC. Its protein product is CSSTRTSGSKNIQYF.

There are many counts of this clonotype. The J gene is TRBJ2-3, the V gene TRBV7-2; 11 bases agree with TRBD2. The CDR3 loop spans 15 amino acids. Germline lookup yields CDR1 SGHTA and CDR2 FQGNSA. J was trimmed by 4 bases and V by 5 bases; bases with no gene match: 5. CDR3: CASSKLAGAPDTQYF. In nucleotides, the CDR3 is TGTGCCAGCAGCAAACTAGCGGGGGCCCCAGATACGCAGTATTTT. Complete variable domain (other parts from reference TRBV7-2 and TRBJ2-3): GAGVSQSPSNKVTEKGKDVELRCDPISGHTALYWYRQSLGQGLEFLIYFQGNSAPDKSGLPSDRFSAERTGGSVSTLTIQRTQQEDSAVYLCASSKLAGAPDTQYFGPGTRLTVL.